The 18 T cell receptor beta chains listed next were all sequenced from one sample in a study of cytotoxic CD8 clonotypes in ibrutinib-treated CLL. Some clones are missing from TCRdb's copy, which holds only in-frame ones; the method was immunoSEQ multiplex PCR. The data hold approximately 150,000 clones, with around 77% observed a single time. The input for sequencing was PBMCs, taken after 12 months of ibrutinib treatment. The receptors derive from a human donor with chronic lymphocytic leukemia.

The gene calls are TRBV5-4 and TRBJ2-5, with 11 bases matching TRBD2. The better agreement between TRBJ2-7 and the DNA end casts doubt on the J call. Germline CDR1 SGHNT, CDR2 YYREEE (reference sequence). There are 16 residues in the CDR3. CDR3 in amino acids: CASSRRLAGSSYEQYF. The CDR3, as DNA: TGTGCCAGCAGTCGAAGACTAGCGGGGAGTTCCTACGAGCAGTACTTC.

In its sample, this clone was seen a few times. V usage is TRBV7-6 and J usage is TRBJ2-7, with unresolved D. The V end was cut by 4 bases, the J end by 6 bases, with 10 bases between. CDR3 length: 12 amino acids. Germline V gene data show CDR1 as SGHVS and CDR2 as FNYEAQ. This CDR3 is CASSYLDGEQYF. For the CDR3, the DNA is TGTGCCAGCAGCTACCTCGATGGCGAGCAGTACTTC.

This clone has more than one count but fewer than ten. J is TRBJ2-6 and V is TRBV15; D remains unclear. This CDR3 spans 16 amino acids. Trimming shortened V by 0 bases and J by 0 bases, and 6 bases separated the two germline ends. Germline loops: CDR1 LNHNV, CDR2 YYDKDF (reference sequence). The CDR3 nucleotides are TGTGCCACCAGCAGAGATGCACTCTCTGGGGCCAACGTCCTGACTTTC. Its protein is CATSRDALSGANVLTF. Looking up the rest from reference TRBV15 and TRBJ2-6 gives the full variable domain: DAMVIQNPRYQVTQFGKPVTLSCSQTLNHNVMYWYQQKSSQAPKLLFHYYDKDFNNEADTPDNFQSRRPNTSFCFLDIRSPGLGDTAMYLCATSRDALSGANVLTFGAGSRLTVL.

Regarding this clone: Germline is not matched at one junction end, which may reflect a read error. The gene calls are TRBV5-1 and TRBJ2-1; TRBD2 might be the D (5 bases). CDR1 and CDR2 from the germline V gene are SGHRS and YFSETQ. The CDR3 spans 11 residues. CDR3 nucleotides: TGCGCCAGCAGCTTGGGAGCGGAACCGATCTTC. This translates into CASSLGAEPIF.

The chain employs TRBV28 and TRBJ2-7; 8 nucleotides line up with TRBD1. The germline CDR1 and CDR2 sequences are MDHEN and SYDVKM. The J segment lost 3 bases and the V segment lost 3 bases, leaving 10 bases of the junction unmatched. CDR3 length: 16 amino acids. The CDR3 loop reads CASSLSAGGNIYEQYF. CDR3 bases: TGTGCCAGCAGTTTGAGCGCAGGGGGCAATATCTACGAGCAGTACTTC. Full variable domain (missing parts from reference TRBV28 and TRBJ2-7): DVKVTQSSRYLVKRTGEKVFLECVQDMDHENMFWYRQDPGLGLRLIYFSYDVKMKEKGDIPEGYSVSREKKERFSLILESASTNQTSMYLCASSLSAGGNIYEQYFGPGTRLTVT.

As to this clone: An end of the junction differs from the germline gene, which may be a read error. The V and J genes are TRBV7-9 and TRBJ2-7; 14 bases line up with TRBD2. The CDR3 is 17 amino acids. Germline CDR1 is SEHNR and CDR2 is FQNEAQ (reference sequence). CDR3 nucleotides: TGTGCCAGTAGCTGGGGACTAGCGGGGGAGCCCTCCTACGAGCAGTACTTC. Translated: CASSWGLAGEPSYEQYF.

This clone was counted once. The gene calls are TRBV4-3 and TRBJ1-4; 7 bases map to TRBD1. The V segment lost 2 bases and the J segment 3 bases; nucleotides outside the gene matches: 6. The CDR3 contains 16 residues. In germline, CDR1 is LGHNA, CDR2 YSLEER. The CDR3 sequence: CASSQNIRGANEKLFF. DNA for the CDR3: TGCGCCAGCAGCCAAAATATCAGGGGGGCTAATGAAAAACTGTTTTTT.

This clone was counted a few times. This sequence joins TRBV4-2 and TRBJ2-3; D is perhaps TRBD1 (6 bases). Trimming took off 0 bases at V and 3 bases at J, with 7 bases between the two ends. In germline, CDR1 is LGHNA, CDR2 YNFKEQ. The CDR3 runs 14 residues. DNA of the CDR3: TGTGCCAGCAGCCAAGATGACAGGACAGATACGCAGTATTTT. Amino acid sequence: CASSQDDRTDTQYF.

The chain couples TRBV2 to TRBJ2-5, with 7 bases identical to TRBD2. Germline CDR1 is SNHLY and CDR2 is FYNNEI. V lost 4 bases and J lost 5; bases outside the gene matches: 1. The CDR3 runs 12 residues. The CDR3 loop is CASSGRGETQYF. CDR3 in DNA: TGTGCCAGCAGTGGGCGGGGGGAGACCCAGTACTTC. Looking up the rest from reference TRBV2 and TRBJ2-5 gives the full variable domain: EPEVTQTPSHQVTQMGQEVILRCVPISNHLYFYWYRQILGQKVEFLVSFYNNEISEKSEIFDDQFSVERPDGSNFTLKIRSTKLEDSAMYFCASSGRGETQYFGPGTRLLVL.

In its sample, this clone was seen a few times. The chain joins TRBV19 to TRBJ2-2; D gene ambiguous. Germline assignment: CDR1 LNHDA and CDR2 SQIVND (reference sequence). Deletions cut 6 bases from V and 4 bases from J, with 12 bases between. The CDR3 contains 14 residues. CDR3 loop: CASRVRAATGELFF. The CDR3 DNA reads as TGTGCCAGTAGAGTACGGGCAGCCACCGGGGAGCTGTTTTTT.

The chain uses TRBV27 and TRBJ2-3; the D is unclear. Trimming took off 2 bases at V and 0 bases at J, with 9 bases between the two ends. Per the germline V gene, CDR1 is MNHEY and CDR2 is SMNVEV (reference sequence). The CDR3 is 15 amino acids. CDR3 region: CASSLEVPSTDTQYF. CDR3 sequence (DNA): TGTGCCAGCAGTTTAGAGGTCCCTAGCACAGATACGCAGTATTTT.

The chain joins TRBV6-5 to TRBJ2-4; either TRBD1 or TRBD2 may fit D (5 bases each). CDR1 is MNHEY, CDR2 SVGAGI, per germline. The CDR3 runs 13 residues. V lost 6 bases and J lost 6, with 12 bases in between. CDR3 nucleotides: TGTGCCAGCAGCCCCCCCGGGACAAACATTCAGTACTTC. It translates to CASSPPGTNIQYF.

This chain links TRBV7-3 with TRBJ2-3; 7 nucleotides agree with TRBD1. Germline V gene sequence: CDR1 SGHTA, CDR2 FQGTGA. Trimming removed 2 bases from V and 3 bases from J; junction bases left unmatched: 5. The CDR3 spans 15 residues. This CDR3 reads CASSLWDSHTDTQYF. Written as DNA, the CDR3 is TGTGCCAGCAGCTTATGGGACAGCCATACAGATACGCAGTATTTT.

This chain connects TRBV21-1 to TRBJ2-1; TRBD2, as called in the table, went unchecked against the DNA. TRBV21-1 is annotated as a pseudogene. This CDR3 spans 18 amino acids. CDR3 bases: TGTGCCAGCAGCAAACGACAGAAGATAGCGGGAAGGTACAATGAGCAGTTCTTC. Translating gives CASSKRQKIAGRYNEQFF.

This chain joins TRBV28 and TRBJ1-5; the D is unclear. The germline V gene has CDR1 MDHEN and CDR2 SYDVKM. This CDR3 is built from 12 residues. V gave up 9 bases and J gave up 16 bases, with 22 bases separating them. In DNA, the CDR3 is TGTGCCAGTTCTGCGGGGAACAAAAAGTCCCATTTT. Encoded protein: CASSAGNKKSHF.

This sequence joins TRBV7-8 and TRBJ2-1; no firm D call. The ends were cut back, 1 base at V and 2 bases at J, with 9 bases in the middle. This CDR3 has 15 amino acids. Germline V gives CDR1 SGHVS, CDR2 FQNEAQ. CDR3 sequence reads: CASSLGTETYNEQFF. CDR3 nucleotides: TGTGCCAGCAGCTTAGGTACCGAGACCTACAATGAGCAGTTCTTC.

V usage is TRBV13 and J usage is TRBJ2-5; 8 positions match TRBD1. The CDR3 totals 13 residues. The germline CDR1 and CDR2 sequences are PRHDT and FYEKMQ (reference sequence). V was clipped by 6 bases and J by 4 bases; unmatched bases: 4. The CDR3 nucleotides read TGTGCCAGCAGTTCAGGGGGCTCAGAGACCCAGTACTTC. It specifies CASSSGGSETQYF.

The CDR3 is CASSLGGWDPVQKLFF. CDR3 coding DNA: TGTGCCAGCAGCTTAGGAGGTTGGGACCCGGTTCAAAAACTGTTTTTT. The chain combines TRBV7-2 with TRBJ1-4; weak D call: TRBD1 (5 bases). CDR1 SGHTA and CDR2 FQGNSA come from the germline V gene. V gave up 1 base and J gave up 9 bases, with 18 bases separating them. The CDR3 has 16 amino acids.